These T cell receptor beta chains were read from a single sample in a study of blood T cells in healthy people across ages. TCRdb used MiXCR to reprocess the 5' RACE reads, holding one entry per CDR3 protein. In the table there are just under 550,000 distinct CDR3 sequences, about 24% of which are singletons. This same sample was also part of a study on T cells of mothers and their children.

Sequencing input: blood. The source of these receptors is a boy between 5 and 17 years old in good health. CDR3s include the opening cysteine and the closing phenylalanine or tryptophan. The D gene is left open where the match is weak. Clone size appears in some rows only: once, few, many, or a class for an expanded clone.

cdr3_aa cdr3_nt j_call clone_size d_call v_call
CASEGGSLAYNSPLHF TGTGCCAGTGAAGGGGGTTCCCTCGCCTATAATTCACCCCTCCACTTT TRBJ1-6 few - TRBV25-1
CASSGRGKLAKNIQYF TGTGCCAGCAGCGGGCGAGGGAAACTAGCCAAAAACATTCAGTACTTC TRBJ2-4 once - TRBV5-8
CASSHGQGKDTQYF TGTGCCAGCAGCCATGGACAGGGGAAAGATACGCAGTATTTT TRBJ2-3 - TRBD1 TRBV7-9
CASSLTPSGGGSYNEQFF TGCGCCAGCAGCTTAACCCCTAGCGGGGGGGGTTCCTACAATGAGCAGTTCTTC TRBJ2-1 many TRBD2 TRBV5-1
CATSGLPRRGELFF TGTGCCACCAGCGGACTACCCAGGCGGGGCGAACTGTTTTTT TRBJ1-4 many - TRBV15
CASSEALGTAYNEQFF TGTGCCAGCAGTGAAGCGCTTGGGACAGCCTACAATGAGCAGTTCTTC TRBJ2-1 few TRBD1 TRBV2
CASSRDLAIGEQYF TGTGCCAGCAGCCGGGACTTGGCGATTGGGGAGCAGTACTTC TRBJ2-5 - - TRBV3-1
CASSVAGEVFETQYF TGTGCCAGCAGTGTAGCGGGAGAGGTTTTTGAGACCCAGTACTTC TRBJ2-5 - TRBD2 TRBV2
CASSFWQAGGRDEQFF TGTGCCAGCAGTTTCTGGCAGGCAGGGGGTAGAGATGAGCAGTTCTTC TRBJ2-1 - TRBD1 TRBV28
CSAKVPGGSETQYF TGCAGTGCTAAAGTCCCCGGGGGTTCGGAGACCCAGTACTTC TRBJ2-5 few - TRBV20-1
CASSLAQAQETQYF TGCGCCAGCAGCTTGGCACAGGCGCAAGAGACCCAGTACTTC TRBJ2-5 - - TRBV5-1
CASSFLEYNEQFF TGTGCCAGCAGTTTTCTCGAATACAATGAGCAGTTCTTC TRBJ2-1 - - TRBV27
CASSLPDLDGQLNNEQFF TGTGCCAGCAGCTTGCCTGACCTAGACGGCCAGCTAAACAATGAGCAGTTCTTC TRBJ2-1 few - TRBV5-6
CASSYTYTGELFF TGTGCCAGCAGTTACACATACACCGGGGAGCTGTTTTTT TRBJ2-2 few - TRBV6-5
CASSDEGMASPLHF TGCGCCAGCAGTGACGAGGGGATGGCTTCGCCCCTCCACTTT TRBJ1-6 - - TRBV10-2
CASTPGWDSAYEQYF TGTGCCAGCACCCCGGGTTGGGACAGCGCCTACGAGCAGTACTTC TRBJ2-7 - TRBD1 TRBV6-1
CASSKVDYTEAFF TGCGCCAGCAGCAAGGTCGACTATACTGAAGCTTTCTTT TRBJ1-1 - - TRBV4-1
CASSSTSGDPYEQYF TGCGCCAGCAGCTCCACTAGCGGGGATCCCTACGAGCAGTACTTC TRBJ2-7 - TRBD2 TRBV5-1